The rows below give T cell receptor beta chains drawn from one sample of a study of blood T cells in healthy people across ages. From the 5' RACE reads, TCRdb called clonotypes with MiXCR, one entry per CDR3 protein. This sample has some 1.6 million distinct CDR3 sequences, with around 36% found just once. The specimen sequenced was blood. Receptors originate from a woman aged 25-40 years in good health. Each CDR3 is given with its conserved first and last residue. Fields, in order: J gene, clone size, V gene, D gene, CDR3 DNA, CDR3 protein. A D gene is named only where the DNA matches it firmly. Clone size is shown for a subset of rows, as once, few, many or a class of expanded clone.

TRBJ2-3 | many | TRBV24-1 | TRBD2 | TGTGCCACCAGTGATTCATTAGCGGGAGGACCAGATACGCAGTATTTT | CATSDSLAGGPDTQYF
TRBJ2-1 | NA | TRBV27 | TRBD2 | TGTGCCAGCAGTAACCGCATCCGACTAGCGCCCTCCTACAATGAGCAGTTCTTC | CASSNRIRLAPSYNEQFF
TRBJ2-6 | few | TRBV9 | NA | TGTGCCAGCAGCGTCGGAGGAACGGGGGCCAACGTCCTGACTTTC | CASSVGGTGANVLTF
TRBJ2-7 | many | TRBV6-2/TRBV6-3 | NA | TGTGCCAGCAGCCGCGACCTACTCTCCTACGAGCAGTACTTC | CASSRDLLSYEQYF
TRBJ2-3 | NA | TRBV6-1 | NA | TGTGCCAGCAGGGGGATAACTAGCACAGATACGCAGTATTTT | CASRGITSTDTQYF
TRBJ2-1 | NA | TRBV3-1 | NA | TGTGCCAGCAGCCAGGCCCCCGGGGGTGAGCAGTGCTTC | CASSQAPGGEQCF
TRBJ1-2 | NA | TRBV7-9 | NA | TGTGCCAGCAGCTTAGGTTCGGGGTCAGGCTACACCTTC | CASSLGSGSGYTF
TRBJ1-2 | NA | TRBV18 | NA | TGTGCCAGCTCACCGGACAGTAACTATGGCTGCACCTTC | CASSPDSNYGCTF
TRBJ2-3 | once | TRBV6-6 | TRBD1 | TGTGCCAGCAGTACGACAGGGCTCGTCGATACGCAGTATTTT | CASSTTGLVDTQYF
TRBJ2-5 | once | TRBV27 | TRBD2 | TGTGCCAGCAGTTCATGGGCGGGAGGAGCGGGGGGAGAGGAGACCCAGTACTTC | CASSSWAGGAGGEETQYF